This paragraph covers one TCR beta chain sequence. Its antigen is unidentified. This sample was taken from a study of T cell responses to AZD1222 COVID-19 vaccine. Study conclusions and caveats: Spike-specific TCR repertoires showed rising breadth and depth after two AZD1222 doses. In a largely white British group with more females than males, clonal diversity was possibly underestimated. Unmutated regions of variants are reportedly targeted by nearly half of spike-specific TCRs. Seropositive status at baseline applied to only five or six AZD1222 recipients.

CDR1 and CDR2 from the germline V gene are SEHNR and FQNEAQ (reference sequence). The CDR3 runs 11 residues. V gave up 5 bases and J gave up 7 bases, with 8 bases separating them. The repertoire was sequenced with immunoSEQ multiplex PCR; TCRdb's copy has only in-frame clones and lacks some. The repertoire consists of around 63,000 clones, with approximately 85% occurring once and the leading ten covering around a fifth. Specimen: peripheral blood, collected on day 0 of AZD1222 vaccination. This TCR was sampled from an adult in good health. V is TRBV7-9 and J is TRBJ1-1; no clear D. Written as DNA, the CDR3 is TGTGCCAGCAGCCCAGGTGTTGAAGCTTTCTTT. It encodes CASSPGVEAFF.